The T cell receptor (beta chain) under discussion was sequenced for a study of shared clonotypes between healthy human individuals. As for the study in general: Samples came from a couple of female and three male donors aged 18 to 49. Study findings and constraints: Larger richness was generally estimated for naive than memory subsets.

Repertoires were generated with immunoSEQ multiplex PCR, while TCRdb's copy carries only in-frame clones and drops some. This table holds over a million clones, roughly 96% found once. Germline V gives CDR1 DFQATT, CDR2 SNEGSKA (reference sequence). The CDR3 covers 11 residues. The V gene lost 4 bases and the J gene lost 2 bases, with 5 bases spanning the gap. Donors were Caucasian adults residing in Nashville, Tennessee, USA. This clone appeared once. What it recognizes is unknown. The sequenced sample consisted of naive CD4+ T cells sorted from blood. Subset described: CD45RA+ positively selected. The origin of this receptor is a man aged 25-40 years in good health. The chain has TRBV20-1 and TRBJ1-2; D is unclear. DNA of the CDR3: TGCAGTGCTACGGGGAACTATGGCTACACCTTC. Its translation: CSATGNYGYTF.